These T cell receptor beta chains were read from a single sample in a study of blood T cell repertoires in COVID-19. TCRdb's table, derived via immunoSEQ multiplex PCR, lists solely in-frame clones and lacks some. The sample has 200,000 to 250,000 clones; 85% to 90% are singletons. Sample: peripheral blood. The receptors were sampled from a man aged 55-75 years with acute or convalescent COVID-19. CDR3s include the opening cysteine and the closing phenylalanine or tryptophan. Each record gives: CDR3 protein, CDR3 DNA, clone size, J gene, V gene, D gene. The D gene is left open where the match is weak. Size is omitted from some rows. Given values are once, few, many or a class for expanded clones.

CDR3aa: CASSRPGGRTDTQYF
CDR3nt: TGTGCCAGCAGCCGTCCCGGGGGGCGGACAGATACGCAGTATTTT
abundance: .
j_gene: TRBJ2-3
v_gene: TRBV14
d_gene: .

CDR3aa: CASSKGGPADGLAKNIQYF
CDR3nt: TGTGCCAGCAGCAAAGGCGGCCCAGCGGACGGTCTAGCCAAAAACATTCAGTACTTC
abundance: .
j_gene: TRBJ2-4
v_gene: TRBV21-1
d_gene: .

CDR3aa: CASSGQGSYEQYF
CDR3nt: TGCGCCAGCAGTGGACAGGGGAGCTACGAGCAGTACTTC
abundance: .
j_gene: TRBJ2-7
v_gene: TRBV10-1
d_gene: TRBD1

CDR3aa: CASSPRTYSTDTQYF
CDR3nt: TGTGCCAGCAGCCCAAGGACATATAGCACAGATACGCAGTATTTT
abundance: .
j_gene: TRBJ2-3
v_gene: TRBV11-2
d_gene: .

CDR3aa: CASSTGLAATPSYEQYF
CDR3nt: TGTGCCAGCAGTACTGGACTAGCGGCTACCCCTTCCTACGAGCAGTACTTC
abundance: .
j_gene: TRBJ2-7
v_gene: TRBV2
d_gene: TRBD2

CDR3aa: CASSRQGYTEAFF
CDR3nt: TGTGCCAGTAGCCGACAGGGGTACACTGAAGCTTTCTTT
abundance: .
j_gene: TRBJ1-1
v_gene: TRBV19
d_gene: TRBD1

CDR3aa: CASSPAGKGNTEAFF
CDR3nt: TGTGCCAGCAGCCCTGCCGGGAAAGGCAACACTGAAGCTTTCTTT
abundance: .
j_gene: TRBJ1-1
v_gene: TRBV7-3
d_gene: .

CDR3aa: CASSLSTYEQYF
CDR3nt: TGCGCCAGCAGCTTGTCAACCTACGAGCAGTACTTC
abundance: few
j_gene: TRBJ2-7
v_gene: TRBV5-1
d_gene: .

CDR3aa: CASILQGASTDTQYF
CDR3nt: TGTGCCAGCATTCTACAGGGGGCTAGCACAGATACGCAGTATTTT
abundance: .
j_gene: TRBJ2-3
v_gene: TRBV2
d_gene: TRBD1

CDR3aa: CASSLASLGTDTQYF
CDR3nt: TGTGCCAGCAGCTTAGCTTCTCTCGGCACAGATACGCAGTATTTT
abundance: .
j_gene: TRBJ2-3
v_gene: TRBV7-2
d_gene: .

CDR3aa: CASSVTTGTGLDEQYF
CDR3nt: TGTGCCAGCAGCGTTACAACCGGGACAGGGTTGGACGAGCAGTACTTC
abundance: .
j_gene: TRBJ2-7
v_gene: TRBV9
d_gene: TRBD1

CDR3aa: CASTAKGGANTEAFF
CDR3nt: TGCGCCAGCACGGCCAAGGGGGGGGCGAACACTGAAGCTTTCTTT
abundance: .
j_gene: TRBJ1-1
v_gene: TRBV10-2
d_gene: .

CDR3aa: CASSLSSGATPLHF
CDR3nt: TGTGCCAGCAGTTTATCGTCCGGAGCGACACCCCTCCACTTT
abundance: .
j_gene: TRBJ1-6
v_gene: TRBV28
d_gene: .

CDR3aa: CASSYRTYYGYTF
CDR3nt: TGTGCCAGCAGTTACAGGACATACTATGGCTACACCTTC
abundance: .
j_gene: TRBJ1-2
v_gene: TRBV6-5
d_gene: .

CDR3aa: CAISEGQGYTGTQYF
CDR3nt: TGTGCCATCAGTGAGGGACAGGGCTATACGGGGACCCAGTACTTC
abundance: .
j_gene: TRBJ2-5
v_gene: TRBV10-3
d_gene: TRBD1

CDR3aa: CASSLLAGQETQYF
CDR3nt: TGTGCCAGCAGCTTACTAGCGGGGCAAGAGACCCAGTACTTC
abundance: .
j_gene: TRBJ2-5
v_gene: TRBV5-4
d_gene: TRBD2

CDR3aa: CATSDFPDRASNQPQHF
CDR3nt: TGTGCCACCAGTGATTTCCCGGACAGGGCCTCTAATCAGCCCCAGCATTTT
abundance: once
j_gene: TRBJ1-5
v_gene: TRBV24-1
d_gene: TRBD1

CDR3aa: CASSSEGPALKVYGYTF
CDR3nt: TGTGCCAGCAGCTCGGAGGGCCCCGCGCTTAAAGTCTATGGCTACACCTTC
abundance: once
j_gene: TRBJ1-2
v_gene: TRBV2
d_gene: .

CDR3aa: CASSVRETGNTIYF
CDR3nt: TGTGCCAGCAGCGTGCGGGAGACTGGAAACACCATATATTTT
abundance: .
j_gene: TRBJ1-3
v_gene: TRBV7-8
d_gene: .

CDR3aa: CASSPVNTGELFF
CDR3nt: TGTGCCAGCAGCCCCGTCAACACCGGGGAGCTGTTTTTT
abundance: .
j_gene: TRBJ2-2
v_gene: TRBV12-3/TRBV12-4
d_gene: .

CDR3aa: CASTPGQGIPTEAFF
CDR3nt: TGTGCCAGCACCCCGGGGCAGGGGATACCCACTGAAGCTTTCTTT
abundance: .
j_gene: TRBJ1-1
v_gene: TRBV5-8
d_gene: .

CDR3aa: CASSMIGSGGTDTQYF
CDR3nt: TGTGCCAGTAGTATGATCGGTAGCGGGGGGACAGATACGCAGTATTTT
abundance: .
j_gene: TRBJ2-3
v_gene: TRBV19
d_gene: TRBD2

CDR3aa: CASSDRASGHQNTEAFF
CDR3nt: TGTGCCAGCAGTGACCGTGCGTCCGGACATCAGAACACTGAAGCTTTCTTT
abundance: .
j_gene: TRBJ1-1
v_gene: TRBV6-4
d_gene: .

CDR3aa: CASATGTAYEQYF
CDR3nt: TGTGCCAGCGCGACAGGGACCGCCTACGAGCAGTACTTC
abundance: .
j_gene: TRBJ2-7
v_gene: TRBV27
d_gene: TRBD1

CDR3aa: CASSSPMTGPNKYF
CDR3nt: TGTGCCAGCAGCTCTCCGATGACAGGGCCTAATAAGTACTTC
abundance: .
j_gene: TRBJ2-4
v_gene: TRBV13
d_gene: TRBD1

CDR3aa: CASSLTGGGLSGANVLTF
CDR3nt: TGTGCCAGTAGTCTCACAGGGGGCGGACTCTCTGGGGCCAACGTCCTGACTTTC
abundance: .
j_gene: TRBJ2-6
v_gene: TRBV19
d_gene: TRBD1

CDR3aa: CASSARVYGYTF
CDR3nt: TGTGCCAGCAGCGCCAGGGTGTATGGCTACACCTTC
abundance: .
j_gene: TRBJ1-2
v_gene: TRBV6-2/TRBV6-3
d_gene: .

CDR3aa: CASSPGLSYEQYF
CDR3nt: TGTGCCAGCAGCCCGGGACTTTCCTACGAGCAGTACTTC
abundance: .
j_gene: TRBJ2-7
v_gene: TRBV9
d_gene: .

CDR3aa: CASSLLGRMVGPMNTEAFF
CDR3nt: TGTGCCAGCAGCTTATTAGGGAGGATGGTAGGACCCATGAACACTGAAGCTTTCTTT
abundance: .
j_gene: TRBJ1-1
v_gene: TRBV7-2
d_gene: .

CDR3aa: CASSAPGQGNTEAFF
CDR3nt: TGTGCCAGCAGCGCCCCGGGACAGGGTAACACTGAAGCTTTCTTT
abundance: .
j_gene: TRBJ1-1
v_gene: TRBV9
d_gene: TRBD1

CDR3aa: CASSRRDSPGVEKLFF
CDR3nt: TGTGCCAGCTCACGACGGGACAGCCCCGGGGTTGAAAAACTGTTTTTT
abundance: .
j_gene: TRBJ1-4
v_gene: TRBV18
d_gene: TRBD1

CDR3aa: CASSIMAAGADTQYF
CDR3nt: TGTGCCAGTAGTATTATGGCGGCAGGGGCGGATACGCAGTATTTT
abundance: .
j_gene: TRBJ2-3
v_gene: TRBV19
d_gene: .

CDR3aa: CASSMAPSGLFLETQYF
CDR3nt: TGTGCCAGTAGTATGGCCCCCTCAGGGCTGTTCTTAGAGACCCAGTACTTC
abundance: .
j_gene: TRBJ2-5
v_gene: TRBV19
d_gene: .

CDR3aa: CASSLRTVATNEKLFF
CDR3nt: TGTGCCAGCAGTCTAAGGACAGTTGCAACTAATGAAAAACTGTTTTTT
abundance: once
j_gene: TRBJ1-4
v_gene: TRBV2
d_gene: .

CDR3aa: CATSRDSDNYGYTF
CDR3nt: TGTGCCACCAGCAGGGACAGCGATAACTATGGCTACACCTTC
abundance: .
j_gene: TRBJ1-2
v_gene: TRBV15
d_gene: .

CDR3aa: CASRGRGTDTQYF
CDR3nt: TGTGCCAGCAGGGGCCGGGGGACAGATACGCAGTATTTT
abundance: .
j_gene: TRBJ2-3
v_gene: TRBV2
d_gene: .

CDR3aa: CASSYPGNTQYF
CDR3nt: TGTGCCAGCAGTTATCCCGGGAATACGCAGTATTTT
abundance: once
j_gene: TRBJ2-3
v_gene: TRBV6-2/TRBV6-3
d_gene: .